Listed below are T cell receptor beta chains from one sample, sequenced in a study of shared clonotypes between healthy human individuals. Libraries were prepared by immunoSEQ multiplex PCR; TCRdb keeps only in-frame clonotypes and omits some of them. Among 2 million or so clones listed, less than 95% were seen once. Sample: naive CD8+ T cells sorted from blood. These receptors all come from a young man in good health. Each CDR3 is given with its conserved first and last residue. The D gene is left open where the match is weak. Clone sizes are given selectively: once, few, many, or a class where the clone is expanded.

clone_size	d_call	v_call	j_call	cdr3_aa	cdr3_nt
-	-	TRBV6-5	TRBJ2-3	CASSTPGPGADTQYF	TGTGCCAGCAGTACACCGGGACCTGGGGCAGATACGCAGTATTTT
-	-	TRBV7-7	TRBJ2-5	CASSLTGGVSGRETQYF	TGTGCTAGCAGCTTAACGGGGGGCGTCTCCGGCAGGGAGACCCAGTACTTC
-	-	TRBV6-5	TRBJ2-1	CASSYTGDYNEQFF	TGTGCCAGCAGTTACACCGGGGATTACAATGAGCAGTTCTTC
-	TRBD1	TRBV4-1	TRBJ2-2	CASSQVGQSNTGELFF	TGCGCCAGCAGCCAAGTGGGACAGTCGAACACCGGGGAGCTGTTTTTT
-	-	TRBV7-6	TRBJ2-7	CASSSDIFYEQYF	TGTGCCAGCAGCTCTGACATTTTCTACGAGCAGTACTTC
-	-	TRBV4-1	TRBJ2-2	CASSLSSSGKNTGELFF	TGCGCCAGCAGCCTATCTAGCAGCGGAAAGAACACCGGGGAGCTGTTTTTT
-	-	TRBV7-9	TRBJ1-1	CASSGAWAWDTEAFF	TGTGCCAGCAGCGGAGCTTGGGCTTGGGACACTGAAGCTTTCTTT
-	-	TRBV6-5	TRBJ2-7	CASSYSVGESSYEQYF	TGTGCCAGCAGTTACTCGGTAGGCGAAAGCTCCTACGAGCAGTACTTC
-	TRBD2	TRBV7-9	TRBJ2-5	CASSFSGGQETQYF	TGTGCCAGCAGCTTTAGCGGGGGGCAAGAGACCCAGTACTTC
-	-	TRBV7-9	TRBJ2-1	CASSLTYNEQFF	TGTGCCAGCAGCTTAACTTACAATGAGCAGTTCTTC
-	-	TRBV11-2	TRBJ2-2	CASSLPGSENTGELFF	TGTGCCAGCAGCTTACCCGGGTCGGAGAACACCGGGGAGCTGTTTTTT
-	-	TRBV6-5	TRBJ2-1	CASSYLLGTYNEQFF	TGTGCCAGCAGTTACCTTTTGGGGACCTACAATGAGCAGTTCTTC
once	TRBD1	TRBV2	TRBJ2-5	CASRGTGLPETQYF	TGTGCCAGCAGGGGGACAGGGCTCCCAGAGACCCAGTACTTC
-	TRBD2	TRBV28	TRBJ2-1	CASSLTRGSRGNEQFF	TGTGCCAGCAGTTTGACGCGCGGGAGCCGGGGCAATGAGCAGTTCTTC
-	-	TRBV29-1	TRBJ2-1	CSVEMELARPGQFF	TGCAGCGTTGAAATGGAACTAGCTAGACCGGGGCAGTTCTTC
-	-	TRBV11-2	TRBJ1-5	CASSFWSGGNQPQHF	TGTGCCAGCAGCTTTTGGTCAGGTGGCAATCAGCCCCAGCATTTT
-	-	TRBV25-1	TRBJ2-2	CASSLIYTGELFF	TGTGCCAGCAGCCTCATTTACACCGGGGAGCTGTTTTTT
-	-	TRBV7-8	TRBJ2-7	CASSLGAEYEQYF	TGTGCCAGCAGCTTAGGAGCGGAGTACGAGCAGTACTTC
-	-	TRBV28	TRBJ2-5	CASTETLADQETQYF	TGTGCCAGCACCGAGACCTTAGCGGACCAAGAGACCCAGTACTTC
-	-	TRBV4-1	TRBJ1-2	CASSQVEGVSDGYTF	TGCGCCAGCAGCCAAGTTGAGGGGGTCTCTGATGGCTACACCTTC
-	-	TRBV6-5	TRBJ2-7	CASSYSSYYEQYF	TGTGCCAGCAGTTACAGCTCTTACTACGAGCAGTACTTC
-	-	TRBV2	TRBJ2-7	CASDDRTYEQYF	TGTGCCAGCGATGACAGGACCTACGAGCAGTACTTC
-	TRBD2	TRBV4-1	TRBJ2-1	CASTLRELAGWDEQFF	TGCGCCAGCACCCTAAGGGAACTAGCGGGGTGGGATGAGCAGTTCTTC
few	TRBD2	TRBV5-4	TRBJ2-5	CASSSTSGGGTQYF	TGTGCCAGCAGCTCGACTAGCGGGGGCGGGACCCAGTACTTC
-	-	TRBV6-5	TRBJ2-5	CASKRGIQETQYF	TGTGCCAGCAAGAGGGGTATACAAGAGACCCAGTACTTC
-	TRBD2	TRBV27	TRBJ2-7	CASSLGEGSGTYEQYF	TGTGCCAGCAGTTTGGGGGAGGGGAGCGGCACCTACGAGCAGTACTTC
-	TRBD1	TRBV5-8	TRBJ1-1	CATEGQANTEAFF	TGTGCCACCGAGGGACAGGCTAACACTGAAGCTTTCTTT
-	-	TRBV13	TRBJ1-1	CASKIGNTEAFF	TGTGCCAGCAAAATTGGGAACACTGAAGCTTTCTTT